This T cell receptor (beta chain) appears in the sequencing data of a study of blood T cells in healthy people across ages. The use of a sample-barcoded 5' primer and a J-beta primer mix characterized a second PCR of 7 to 11 cycles. Using its own MiXCR run on the 5' RACE reads, TCRdb lists one record per CDR3 protein. Here the sample spans some 1,800,000 distinct CDR3 sequences, roughly two fifths being singletons. Germline loops: CDR1 SGHVS, CDR2 FQNEAQ. V shed 1 base, J shed 12 bases, and the junction held 5 bases outside the gene matches. There are 13 residues in the CDR3. The receptor's source is a human donor in good health. Sequencing was carried out using blood. The chain recombines TRBV7-8 with TRBJ2-1, with 8 nucleotides matching TRBD2. This CDR3 is CASSLGRGGRQFF. The CDR3 DNA sequence: TGTGCCAGCAGCTTAGGACGCGGGGGGCGGCAGTTCTTC.